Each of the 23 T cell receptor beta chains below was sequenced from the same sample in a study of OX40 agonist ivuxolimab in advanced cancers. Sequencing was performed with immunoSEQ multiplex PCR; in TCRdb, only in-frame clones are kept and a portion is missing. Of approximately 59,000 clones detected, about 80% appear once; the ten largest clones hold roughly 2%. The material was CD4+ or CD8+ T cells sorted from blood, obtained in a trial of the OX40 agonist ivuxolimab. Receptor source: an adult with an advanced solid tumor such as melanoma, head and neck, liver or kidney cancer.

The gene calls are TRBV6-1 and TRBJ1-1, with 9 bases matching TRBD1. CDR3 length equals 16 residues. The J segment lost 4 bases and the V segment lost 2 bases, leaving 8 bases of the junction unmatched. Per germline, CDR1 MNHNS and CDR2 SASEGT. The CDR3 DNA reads TGTGCCAGCAGTGAACGGGCGGGGACAGGGAGCACTGAAGCTTTCTTT. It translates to CASSERAGTGSTEAFF.

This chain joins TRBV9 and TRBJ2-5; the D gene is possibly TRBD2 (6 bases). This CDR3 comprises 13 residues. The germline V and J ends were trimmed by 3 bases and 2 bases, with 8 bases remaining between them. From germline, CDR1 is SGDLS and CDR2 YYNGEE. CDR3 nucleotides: TGTGCCAGCAGCGGGACTACTCAAGAGACCCAGTACTTC. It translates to CASSGTTQETQYF.

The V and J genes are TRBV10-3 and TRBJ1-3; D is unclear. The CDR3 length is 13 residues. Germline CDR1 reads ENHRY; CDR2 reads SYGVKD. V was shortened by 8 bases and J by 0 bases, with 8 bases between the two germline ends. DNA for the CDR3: TGTGCCATCTCGCCTGACTCTGGAAACACCATATATTTT. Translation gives CAISPDSGNTIYF.

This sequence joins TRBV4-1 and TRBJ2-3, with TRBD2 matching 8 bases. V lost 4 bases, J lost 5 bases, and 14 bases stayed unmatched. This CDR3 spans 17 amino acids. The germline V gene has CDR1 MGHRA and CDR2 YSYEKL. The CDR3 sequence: CASSRGPGGARGDTQYF. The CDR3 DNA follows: TGCGCCAGCAGCCGGGGACCGGGAGGGGCGCGCGGAGATACGCAGTATTTT.

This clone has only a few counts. This CDR3 is CASSEDRDQPQHF. In nucleotides, the CDR3 is TGTGCCAGCAGTGAAGATAGGGATCAGCCCCAGCATTTT. The chain has TRBV2 and TRBJ1-5; D not certain. Trimming stripped 1 base from V and 5 bases from J, with 6 bases between. CDR1 and CDR2 from the germline V gene are SNHLY and FYNNEI. This CDR3 is 13 amino acids long.

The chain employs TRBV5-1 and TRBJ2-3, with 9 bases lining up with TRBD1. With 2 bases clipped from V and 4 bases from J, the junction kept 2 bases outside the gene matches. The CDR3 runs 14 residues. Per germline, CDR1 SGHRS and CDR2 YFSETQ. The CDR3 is CASSFGQGPDTQYF. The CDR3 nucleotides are TGCGCCAGCAGCTTTGGACAGGGGCCAGATACGCAGTATTTT.

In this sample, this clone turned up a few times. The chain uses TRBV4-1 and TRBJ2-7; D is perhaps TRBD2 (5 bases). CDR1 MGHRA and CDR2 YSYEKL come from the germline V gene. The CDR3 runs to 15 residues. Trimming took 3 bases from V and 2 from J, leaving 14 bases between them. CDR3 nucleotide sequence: TGCGCCAGCAGCCAGGGGTACCAGACTACCTACGAGCAGTACTTC. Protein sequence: CASSQGYQTTYEQYF.

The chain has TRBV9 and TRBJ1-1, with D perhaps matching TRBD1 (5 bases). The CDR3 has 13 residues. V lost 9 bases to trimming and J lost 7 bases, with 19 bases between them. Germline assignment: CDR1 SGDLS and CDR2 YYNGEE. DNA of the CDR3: TGTGCCACAATAAAACCGGACATCTTTGAAGCTTTCTTT. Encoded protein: CATIKPDIFEAFF.

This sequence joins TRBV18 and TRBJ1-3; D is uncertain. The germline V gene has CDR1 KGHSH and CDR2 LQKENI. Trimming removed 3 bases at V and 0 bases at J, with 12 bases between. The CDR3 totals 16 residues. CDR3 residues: CASSPRPDTSGNTIYF. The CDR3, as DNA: TGTGCCAGCTCACCCCGGCCCGATACCTCTGGAAACACCATATATTTT.

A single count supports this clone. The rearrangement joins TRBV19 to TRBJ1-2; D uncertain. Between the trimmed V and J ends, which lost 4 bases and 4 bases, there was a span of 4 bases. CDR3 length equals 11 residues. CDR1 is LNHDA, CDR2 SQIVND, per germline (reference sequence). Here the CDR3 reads CASSTSYGYTF. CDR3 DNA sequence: TGTGCCAGTAGTACAAGCTATGGCTACACCTTC.

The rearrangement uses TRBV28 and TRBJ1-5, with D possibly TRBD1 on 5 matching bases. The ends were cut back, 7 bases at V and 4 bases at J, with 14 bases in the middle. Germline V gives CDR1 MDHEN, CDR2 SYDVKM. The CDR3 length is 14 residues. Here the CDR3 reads CASNPGFGNQPQHF. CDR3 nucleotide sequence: TGTGCCAGCAACCCAGGGTTCGGGAATCAGCCCCAGCATTTT.

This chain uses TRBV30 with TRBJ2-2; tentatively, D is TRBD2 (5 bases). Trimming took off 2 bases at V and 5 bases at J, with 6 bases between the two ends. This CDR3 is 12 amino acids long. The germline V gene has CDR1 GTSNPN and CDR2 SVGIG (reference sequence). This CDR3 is CAWSIATGELFF. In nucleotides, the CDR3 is TGTGCCTGGAGTATAGCGACCGGGGAGCTGTTTTTT.

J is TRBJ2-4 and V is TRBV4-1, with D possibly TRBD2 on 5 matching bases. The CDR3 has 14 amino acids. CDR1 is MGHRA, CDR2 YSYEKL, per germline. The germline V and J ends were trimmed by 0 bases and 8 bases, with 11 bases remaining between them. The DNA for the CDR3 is TGCGCCAGCAGCCAAGATGGCAAGAGGGACATTCAGTACTTC. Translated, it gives CASSQDGKRDIQYF.

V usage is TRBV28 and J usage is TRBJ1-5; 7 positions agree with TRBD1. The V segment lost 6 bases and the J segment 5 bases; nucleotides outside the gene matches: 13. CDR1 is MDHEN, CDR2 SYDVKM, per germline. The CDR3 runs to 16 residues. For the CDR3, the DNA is TGTGCCAGCAGGCCCTCCGGGACAGCAGCTCATCAGCCCCAGCATTTT. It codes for CASRPSGTAAHQPQHF.

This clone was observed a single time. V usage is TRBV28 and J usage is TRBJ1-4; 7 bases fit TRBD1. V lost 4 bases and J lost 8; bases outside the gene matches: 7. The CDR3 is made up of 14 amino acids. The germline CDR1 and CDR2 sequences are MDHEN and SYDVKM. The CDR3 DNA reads TGTGCCAGCAGTTCGGGACAGCTAAGGGAAAAACTGTTTTTT. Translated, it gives CASSSGQLREKLFF.

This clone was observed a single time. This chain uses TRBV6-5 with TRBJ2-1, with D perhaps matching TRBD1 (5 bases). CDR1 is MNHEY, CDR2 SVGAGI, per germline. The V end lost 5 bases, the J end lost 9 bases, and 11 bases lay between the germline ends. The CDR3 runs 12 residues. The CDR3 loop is CASSQGRGEQFF. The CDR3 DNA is TGTGCCAGCAGTCAGGGAAGGGGTGAGCAGTTCTTC.

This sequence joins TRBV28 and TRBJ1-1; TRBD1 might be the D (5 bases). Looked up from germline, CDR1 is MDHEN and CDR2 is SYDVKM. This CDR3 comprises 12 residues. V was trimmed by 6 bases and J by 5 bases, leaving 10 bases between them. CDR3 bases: TGTGCCAGCAGCTCGGGGGGGACTGAAGCTTTCTTT. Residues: CASSSGGTEAFF. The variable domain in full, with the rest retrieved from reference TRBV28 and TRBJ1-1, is DVKVTQSSRYLVKRTGEKVFLECVQDMDHENMFWYRQDPGLGLRLIYFSYDVKMKEKGDIPEGYSVSREKKERFSLILESASTNQTSMYLCASSSGGTEAFFGQGTRLTVV.

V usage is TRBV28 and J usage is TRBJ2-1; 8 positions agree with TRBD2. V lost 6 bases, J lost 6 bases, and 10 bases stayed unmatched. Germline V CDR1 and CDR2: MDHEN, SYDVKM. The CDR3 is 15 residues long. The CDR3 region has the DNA TGTGCCAGCAGCCCCGGGACTAGGTCGGGCAATGAGCAGTTCTTC. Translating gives CASSPGTRSGNEQFF.

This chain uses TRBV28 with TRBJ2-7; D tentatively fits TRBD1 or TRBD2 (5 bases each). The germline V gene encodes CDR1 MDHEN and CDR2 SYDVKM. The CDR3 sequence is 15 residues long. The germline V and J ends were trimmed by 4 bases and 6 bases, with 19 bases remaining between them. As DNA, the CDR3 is TGTGCCAGCAGTTCCCCGGGACCGGGGCAGGGCGAGCAGTACTTC. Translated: CASSSPGPGQGEQYF.

The CDR3 DNA sequence: TGCGCCAGCAGCTTGGTCTGGTCAACTCCGGGACAGTATGAAAAACTGTTTTTT. Translation gives CASSLVWSTPGQYEKLFF. The chain recombines TRBV5-1 with TRBJ1-4; 7 bases match TRBD1. CDR1 and CDR2 (germline): SGHRS, YFSETQ. Trimming took 0 bases from V and 6 from J; bases not matched to a gene: 14. The CDR3 length is 18 residues.

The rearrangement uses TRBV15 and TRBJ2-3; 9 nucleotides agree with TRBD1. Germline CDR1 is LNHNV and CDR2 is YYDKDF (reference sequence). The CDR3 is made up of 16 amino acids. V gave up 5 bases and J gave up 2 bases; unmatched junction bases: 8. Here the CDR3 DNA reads TGTGCCACCAGCTCCACAGGGGGCCCCCACACAGATACGCAGTATTTT. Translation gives CATSSTGGPHTDTQYF.

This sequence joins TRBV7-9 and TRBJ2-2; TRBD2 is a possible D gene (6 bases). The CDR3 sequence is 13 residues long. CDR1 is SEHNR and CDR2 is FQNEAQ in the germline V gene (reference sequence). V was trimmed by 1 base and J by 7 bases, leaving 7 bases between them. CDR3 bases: TGTGCCAGCAGCTTAGTAGCGGTCGGGGAGCTGTTTTTT. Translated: CASSLVAVGELFF. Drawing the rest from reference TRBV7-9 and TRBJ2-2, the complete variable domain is DTGVSQNPRHKITKRGQNVTFRCDPISEHNRLYWYRQTLGQGPEFLTYFQNEAQLEKSRLLSDRFSAERPKGSFSTLEIQRTEQGDSAMYLCASSLVAVGELFFGEGSRLTVL.

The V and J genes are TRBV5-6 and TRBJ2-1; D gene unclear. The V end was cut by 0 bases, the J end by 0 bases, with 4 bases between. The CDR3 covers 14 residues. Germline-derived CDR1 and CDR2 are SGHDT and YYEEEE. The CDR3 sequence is CASSLGSSYNEQFF. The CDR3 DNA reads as TGTGCCAGCAGCTTGGGGAGCTCCTACAATGAGCAGTTCTTC.